The present TCR beta chain was sequenced within a study of T-cell reconstitution after alpha-beta-depleted transplantation in children. The study, taken as a whole, reports: There were reportedly several hundred expanded graft clones from which alpha-beta T cells came about two months after transplant.

Unique molecular identifiers were built into the TCRbeta library. TCRdb recomputed calls from the PCR reads with MiXCR, one row per CDR3 protein. The data contain about 200,000 distinct CDR3 sequences, roughly 9.1% of them singletons. Of note for this clonotype: Its specificity is unknown.

The input for sequencing was PBMCs, mostly from graft donor cells, taken 360 days after TCRalphabeta/CD19-depleted stem cell transplant. The TCR sequence derives from a male patient between 2 and 10 years old who had a stem cell transplant for acute myeloid leukemia, so the T cells may come from the graft donor.

In DNA, the CDR3 is TGTGCCGCCGCCGGTAGACTAGCTCAAAAAGAGACCCAGTACTTC. Its protein is CAAAGRLAQKETQYF. This chain joins TRBV6-1 and TRBJ2-5; 7 bases align to TRBD2. The CDR3 is 15 amino acids. V trimming: 11 bases; J trimming: 3 bases; junction bases outside the gene matches: 15. Germline assignment: CDR1 MNHNS and CDR2 SASEGT.